The 7 T cell receptor beta chains given below trace back to one sample, sequenced in a study of cytomegalovirus exposure and HLA in healthy donors. Vbeta (60) and Jbeta (13) primers were used in the PCR. The data were produced by immunoSEQ multiplex PCR, yet TCRdb's version contains in-frame clones alone and is incomplete. Altogether around 150,000 clones are present, 78% being singletons, with the ten largest covering roughly 2.8%. The sample consisted of PBMCs. These receptors were taken from a male donor in good health and CMV-seronegative.

The genes are TRBV7-2 and TRBJ1-2; D is ambiguous. Germline V gene sequence: CDR1 SGHTA, CDR2 FQGNSA. Trimming stripped 0 bases from V and 5 bases from J, with 13 bases between. The CDR3 loop spans 15 amino acids. CDR3 DNA: TGTGCCAGCAGCTTAGCGGCCGGGGAATCGTATGGCTACACCTTC. This translates into CASSLAAGESYGYTF.

The chain carries TRBV9 and TRBJ2-2, with 10 bases that match TRBD2. CDR3 length equals 18 residues. Germline assignment: CDR1 SGDLS and CDR2 YYNGEE. V lost 0 bases, J lost 2 bases, and 7 bases stayed unmatched. DNA for the CDR3: TGTGCCAGCAGCGTAGTCCCGGCTAGCGGGGGCAACACCGGGGAGCTGTTTTTT. This translates into CASSVVPASGGNTGELFF.

The chain recombines TRBV28 with TRBJ1-2, with D possibly matching TRBD1 (5 bases). There are 13 residues in the CDR3. Trimming removed 5 bases from V and 4 bases from J, with 11 bases in between. CDR1 is MDHEN and CDR2 is SYDVKM in the germline V gene. CDR3 protein: CASSTRQPYGYTF. Written as DNA, the CDR3 is TGTGCCAGCAGTACCAGACAGCCCTATGGCTACACCTTC.

Notes on this clone: This CDR3 is also generated by other DNA sequences in the sample. V usage is TRBV15 and J usage is TRBJ2-7, with 8 bases that match TRBD2. The germline V gene encodes CDR1 LNHNV and CDR2 YYDKDF (reference sequence). After removal of 2 bases from V and 0 bases from J, the junction contained 0 bases not matched to a gene. This CDR3 is built from 14 residues. CDR3 sequence (DNA): TGTGCCACCAGCAGAAGCGGGAGCTCCTACGAGCAGTACTTC. This encodes CATSRSGSSYEQYF.

The rearrangement links TRBV4-1 to TRBJ2-7; tentatively, D is TRBD2 (6 bases). The CDR3 length is 15 residues. Looked up from germline, CDR1 is MGHRA and CDR2 is YSYEKL. Trimming stripped 4 bases from V and 3 bases from J, with 16 bases between. Written as DNA, the CDR3 is TGCGCCAGCAGCCCCCCAGGGACTTCACTCTACGAGCAGTACTTC. Amino acids: CASSPPGTSLYEQYF.

A few counts support this clone. Sequence at one end of the junction differs from germline and may be a read error. V gene TRBV18 combines with J gene TRBJ1-4; D unresolved. The CDR3 sequence is 16 residues long. The germline V gene encodes CDR1 KGHSH and CDR2 LQKENI. CDR3 DNA sequence: TGTGCCCGCTCACCAACATCCGGAGAGGGATATGAAAAACTGTTTTTT. Encoded protein: CARSPTSGEGYEKLFF.

There are a few counts of this clone. The V and J genes are TRBV7-6 and TRBJ2-2, with 8 bases that match TRBD1. Germline assignment: CDR1 SGHVS and CDR2 FNYEAQ. V lost 5 bases, J lost 5 bases, and 7 bases stayed unmatched. CDR3 length: 15 amino acids. The chain's CDR3 is CASSRTGSNTGELFF. Written as DNA, the CDR3 is TGTGCCAGCAGCCGGACAGGGAGTAATACCGGGGAGCTGTTTTTT. Filled out from reference TRBV7-6 and TRBJ2-2, the complete variable domain reads GAGVSQSPRYKVTKRGQDVALRCDPISGHVSLYWYRQALGQGPEFLTYFNYEAQQDKSGLPNDRFSAERPEGSISTLTIQRTEQRDSAMYRCASSRTGSNTGELFFGEGSRLTVL.